Sequencing of this T cell receptor (beta chain) was carried out in a study of regulatory T cells in long-lasting Graves disease. This clonotype was seen a handful of times. Relying on iRepertoire HTBI primers and Arm-PCR of CDR3 regions, the team built TCR beta libraries. TCRdb processed the multiplex PCR reads anew with MiXCR; each CDR3 protein has one entry. The table shows hundreds of thousands of distinct CDR3 sequences, with 16% occurring only once. Per germline, CDR1 MNHEY and CDR2 SMNVEV (reference sequence). CDR3 length equals 17 residues. V lost 4 bases, J lost 8 bases, and 13 bases stayed unmatched. Sample time point: newly diagnosed GD, antithyroid drugs for less than 3 months. Researchers made the TCR library from RNA that was extracted from PBMCs. These data also featured in a second study, about T cells in Graves' hyperthyroidism and ophthalmopathy.

This chain joins TRBV27 and TRBJ1-6; 8 positions agree with TRBD1. This specimen consisted of peripheral blood mononuclear cells (PBMCs), obtained at new diagnosis, from a patient treated with antithyroid drugs. The TCR comes from a woman aged 35-65 years with Graves disease. CDR3 sequence reads: CASSWDPTVRGHSPLHF. In nucleotides, the CDR3 is TGTGCCAGCAGTTGGGACCCGACCGTCAGGGGGCATTCACCCCTCCACTTT.